This T cell receptor beta chain was identified during a study of cytotoxic CD8 clonotypes in ibrutinib-treated CLL. Study context: Among the patients, some eleven presented as relapsed/refractory and 15 as treatment-naive; roughly 17 showed unmutated IGHV.

Study-wide results and caveats: Elevated clonality accompanied ibrutinib response, with a return toward baseline values at progression.

T cells were sequenced at a targeted depth of 1 in 200,000 to 1 in 1 million. Here immunoSEQ multiplex PCR was the method, and the copy in TCRdb shows in-frame clones only, minus some. Found here are some 200,000 clones, roughly 79% of them singletons; the top ten hold approximately 10%. CDR1 and CDR2 from the germline V gene are SNHLY and FYNNEI. Trimming took 2 bases from V and 5 from J, leaving 13 bases between them. This CDR3 has 15 residues. TCR beta libraries used roughly 1.9 micrograms of DNA from cryopreserved PBMCs. Comments on this clone: Its cognate antigen is unknown.

The rearrangement uses TRBV2 and TRBJ1-5; D not certain. The TCR comes from a human donor with chronic lymphocytic leukemia. The sample in question was PBMCs, obtained after 12 months of ibrutinib treatment. CDR3 loop: CASSELGEGYQPQHF. The CDR3 DNA reads TGTGCCAGCAGTGAACTCGGCGAGGGTTATCAGCCCCAGCATTTT.